This T cell receptor (beta chain) was identified during a study of blood T cell repertoires in COVID-19. The overall study: PBMCs, B-cell-depleted T cells, or T cells were the source of the cDNA or gDNA that made up the material.

Trimming removed 4 bases from V and 8 bases from J, with 15 bases in between. Germline V CDR1 and CDR2: SGHNT, YYREEE (reference sequence). The CDR3 has 13 amino acids. The table came from immunoSEQ multiplex PCR; TCRdb's copy has only in-frame clones and leaves some out. The sample includes around 150,000 clones, over 75% of them seen just once. The sequence derives from a human donor in a cohort sampled during active COVID-19. This sequence joins TRBV5-4 and TRBJ1-2; tentative D call: TRBD1 (5 bases). The specimen was peripheral blood. The CDR3 here is CASSGAGIGGYTF. CDR3 sequence (DNA): TGTGCCAGCAGCGGGGCGGGGATCGGAGGCTACACCTTC.